This TCR beta chain is drawn from a study of blood T cell repertoires in COVID-19. After removal of 0 bases from V and 5 bases from J, the junction contained 4 bases not matched to a gene. The CDR3 totals 16 residues. Germline CDR1 is SGHAT and CDR2 is FQNNGV. Original handling: Estimation of nucleated cell counts relied on the amplification of reference gene primers. Clones were read by immunoSEQ multiplex PCR, and TCRdb kept only the in-frame ones, dropping some. V, J and clone size are those of that table, while D and trimming were read from the DNA. This sample has 150,000 to 190,000 clones, with roughly four fifths found just once. Across about two dozen US areas, participants ranged in age from about 18 to 100 years.

This TCR derives from a man aged 50-60 years who had recovered from COVID-19. Sequences were obtained from PBMCs or T cells enriched from blood (not recorded which). V gene TRBV11-2 combines with J gene TRBJ2-5; 12 nucleotides align to TRBD2. The CDR3 region is CASSLDRLAGVETQYF. The CDR3 DNA reads TGTGCCAGCAGCTTAGATAGACTAGCGGGGGTGGAGACCCAGTACTTC.